The T cell receptor (beta chain) described here comes from a study of yellow fever vaccine responses in identical twins. Findings and caveats of the study: It has been reported that, in twins, the vaccine T cell response seemed partly convergent and partly personalized.

TCRdb re-derived calls from the RT-PCR reads in MiXCR, one entry per CDR3 protein. The sample lists about 23,000 distinct CDR3 sequences, under 85% occurring once. On this clonotype itself: Its antigen is still unknown.

The clonotype comes from a young woman who received the yellow fever vaccine. The sample consisted of T cells from blood (PBMCs), unsorted or a sorted subset (not recorded which), taken before or after yellow fever vaccination (not recorded which).

The CDR3 DNA reads as TGCAGCGTTGAATTCGGTTGGTTGGATACGCAGTATTTT. Translated: CSVEFGWLDTQYF. J is TRBJ2-3 and V is TRBV29-1; D is uncertain. CDR1 and CDR2 (germline): SQVTM, ANQGSEA. V gave up 2 bases and J gave up 6 bases, with 12 bases separating them. The length of the CDR3 is 13 residues.